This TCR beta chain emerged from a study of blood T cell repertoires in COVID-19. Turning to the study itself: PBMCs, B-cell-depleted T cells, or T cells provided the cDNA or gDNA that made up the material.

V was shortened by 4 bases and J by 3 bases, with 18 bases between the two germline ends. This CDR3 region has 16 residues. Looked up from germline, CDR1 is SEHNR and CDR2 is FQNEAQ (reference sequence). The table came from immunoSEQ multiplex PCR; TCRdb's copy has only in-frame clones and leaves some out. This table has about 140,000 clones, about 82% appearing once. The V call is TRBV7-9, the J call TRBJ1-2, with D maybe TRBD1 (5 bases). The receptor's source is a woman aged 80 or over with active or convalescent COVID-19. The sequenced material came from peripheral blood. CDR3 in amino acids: CASSSAAGLFDYGYTF. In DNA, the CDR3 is TGTGCCAGCAGCTCAGCGGCAGGGCTCTTCGACTATGGCTACACCTTC.